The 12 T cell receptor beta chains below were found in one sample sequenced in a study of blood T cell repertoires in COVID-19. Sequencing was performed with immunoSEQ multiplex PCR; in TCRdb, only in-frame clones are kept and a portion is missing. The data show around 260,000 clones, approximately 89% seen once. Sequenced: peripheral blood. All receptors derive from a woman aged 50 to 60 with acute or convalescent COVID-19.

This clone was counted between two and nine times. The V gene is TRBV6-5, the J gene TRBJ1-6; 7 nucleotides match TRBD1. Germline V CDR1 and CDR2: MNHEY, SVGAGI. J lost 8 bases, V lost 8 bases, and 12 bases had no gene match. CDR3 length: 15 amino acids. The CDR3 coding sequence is TGTGCCAGCGACCCGACAGGGTGGGGTGATTCACCCCTCCACTTT. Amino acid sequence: CASDPTGWGDSPLHF.

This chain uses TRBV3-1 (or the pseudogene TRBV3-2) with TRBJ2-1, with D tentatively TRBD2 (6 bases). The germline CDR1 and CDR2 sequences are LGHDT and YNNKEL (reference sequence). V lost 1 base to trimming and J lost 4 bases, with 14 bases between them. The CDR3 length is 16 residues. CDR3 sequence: CASSQGREVTYNEQFF. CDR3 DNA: TGTGCCAGCAGCCAAGGAAGGGAGGTAACTTACAATGAGCAGTTCTTC.

CDR3 coding DNA: TGTGCCAGCGGCCTAGCTCTAGGGGAGACCCAGTACTTC. Translating gives CASGLALGETQYF. The V and J genes are TRBV12-3 or TRBV12-4 and TRBJ2-5; perhaps TRBD2 as D (5 bases). This CDR3 has 13 amino acids. The V and J ends lost 8 bases and 5 bases respectively, with 15 bases between them.

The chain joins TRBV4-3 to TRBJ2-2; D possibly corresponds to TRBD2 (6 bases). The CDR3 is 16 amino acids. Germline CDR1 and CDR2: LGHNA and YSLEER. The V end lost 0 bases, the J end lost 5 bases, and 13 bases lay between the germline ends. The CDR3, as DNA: TGCGCCAGCAGCCAAGAACCCAGACTAGTTACCGGGGAGCTGTTTTTT. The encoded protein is CASSQEPRLVTGELFF.

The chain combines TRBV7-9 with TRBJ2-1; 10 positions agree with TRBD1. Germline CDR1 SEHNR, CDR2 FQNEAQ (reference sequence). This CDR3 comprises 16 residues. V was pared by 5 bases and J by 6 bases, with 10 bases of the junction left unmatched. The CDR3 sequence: CASSARTGGFSNEQFF. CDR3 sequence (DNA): TGTGCCAGCAGCGCGCGGACAGGGGGGTTTTCCAATGAGCAGTTCTTC.

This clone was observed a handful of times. In nucleotides, the CDR3 is TGTGCCAGCAGTCCAAACCTCTTGGGGGGCTACGAGCAGTACTTC. This encodes CASSPNLLGGYEQYF. The gene calls are TRBV13 and TRBJ2-7, with a tentative D call TRBD2 (6 bases). The CDR3 consists of 15 residues. V gave up 6 bases and J gave up 3 bases, with 18 bases separating them. In germline, CDR1 is PRHDT, CDR2 FYEKMQ (reference sequence).

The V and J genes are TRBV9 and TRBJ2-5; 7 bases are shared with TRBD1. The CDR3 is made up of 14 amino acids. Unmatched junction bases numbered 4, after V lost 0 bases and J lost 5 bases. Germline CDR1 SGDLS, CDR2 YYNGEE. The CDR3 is CASSVATGRETQYF. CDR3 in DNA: TGTGCCAGCAGCGTAGCGACAGGGCGGGAGACCCAGTACTTC.

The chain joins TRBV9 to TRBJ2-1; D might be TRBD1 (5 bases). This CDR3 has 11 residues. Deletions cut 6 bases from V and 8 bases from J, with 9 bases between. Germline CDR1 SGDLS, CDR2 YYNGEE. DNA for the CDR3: TGTGCCAGCACTCAGGGATATGAGCAGTTCTTC. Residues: CASTQGYEQFF.

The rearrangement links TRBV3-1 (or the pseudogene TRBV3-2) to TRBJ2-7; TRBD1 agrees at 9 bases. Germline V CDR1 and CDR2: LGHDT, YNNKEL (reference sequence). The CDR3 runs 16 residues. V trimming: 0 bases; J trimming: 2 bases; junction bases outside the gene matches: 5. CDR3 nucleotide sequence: TGTGCCAGCAGCCAAGATCCGGGACAGGGCCCCTACGAGCAGTACTTC. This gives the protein CASSQDPGQGPYEQYF.

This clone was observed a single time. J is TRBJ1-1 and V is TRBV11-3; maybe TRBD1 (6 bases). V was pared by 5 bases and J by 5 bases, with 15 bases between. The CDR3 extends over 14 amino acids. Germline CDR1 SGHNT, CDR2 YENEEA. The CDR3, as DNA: TGTGCCAGCAGCAAACAAGGGGGTGGAACTGAAGCTTTCTTT. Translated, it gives CASSKQGGGTEAFF.

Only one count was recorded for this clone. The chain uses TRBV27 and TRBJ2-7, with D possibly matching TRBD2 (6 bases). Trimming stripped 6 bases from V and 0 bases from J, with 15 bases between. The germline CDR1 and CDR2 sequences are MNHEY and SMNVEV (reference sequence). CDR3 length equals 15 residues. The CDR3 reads CASSRPGTASYEQYF. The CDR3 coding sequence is TGTGCCAGCAGCCGCCCCGGGACTGCCTCCTACGAGCAGTACTTC.

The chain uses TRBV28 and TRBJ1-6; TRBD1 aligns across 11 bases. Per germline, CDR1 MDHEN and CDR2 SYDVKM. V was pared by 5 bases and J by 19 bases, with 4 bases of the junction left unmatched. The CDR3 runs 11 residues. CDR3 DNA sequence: TGTGCCAGCAGTAACCGGGACAGGGGGCACTTT. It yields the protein CASSNRDRGHF. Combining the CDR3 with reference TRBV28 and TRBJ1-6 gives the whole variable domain DVKVTQSSRYLVKRTGEKVFLECVQDMDHENMFWYRQDPGLGLRLIYFSYDVKMKEKGDIPEGYSVSREKKERFSLILESASTNQTSMYLCASSNRDRGHFGNGTRLTVT.